The sequence of this T cell receptor beta chain was determined in a study of PD-1 and CTLA-4 blockade in melanoma. Sequenced by immunoSEQ multiplex PCR; TCRdb stores in-frame clones only, minus some. The sample gives about 16,000 clones, about 73% of which show up once; roughly 13% is in the top ten. This CDR3 is built from 16 residues. In germline, CDR1 is MNHEY, CDR2 SMNVEV (reference sequence). Germline trimming cut 1 base from V and 3 bases from J; bases unmatched to any gene: 9. The sample here was CD8+ T cells from peripheral blood, taken from a patient given anti-PD-1 treatment. The chain couples TRBV27 to TRBJ2-7, with TRBD1 identical over 7 bases. This receptor was taken from a human donor with melanoma. CDR3 sequence (DNA): TGTGCCAGCAGTTTATTGGGACAGACTCCCAACTACGAGCAGTACTTC. As protein: CASSLLGQTPNYEQYF.